The 2 T cell receptor beta chains reported below all come from one sample, sequenced in a study of beta chain features in type 1 diabetes. Isolated RNA was reverse transcribed in full, so expressed TCRB transcripts were sequenced. The method was immunoSEQ multiplex PCR; TCRdb's version includes in-frame clones alone and lacks a portion of them. The sample lists over 120,000 clones; just over 9% were seen once. Sequenced sample: central memory CD4+ T cells from blood. The source of these receptors is a man between 18 and 29 years old in good health.

The table lists this clone with a few counts. The chain employs TRBV5-1 and TRBJ1-1; no clear D. With 4 bases removed from V and 4 bases from J, the gap between germline ends came to 14 bases. The CDR3 covers 14 residues. Germline CDR1 SGHRS, CDR2 YFSETQ. Here the CDR3 DNA reads TGCGCCAGCAGCCCCCCTTTGGAGGGCACTGAAGCTTTCTTT. It yields the protein CASSPPLEGTEAFF.

This clone was found a few times. The chain is built from TRBV4-1 and TRBJ1-2, with 7 nucleotides matching TRBD1. Germline CDR1 and CDR2: MGHRA and YSYEKL. Trimming took 1 base from V and 3 from J; bases not matched to a gene: 5. This CDR3 comprises 15 residues. CDR3 amino acids: CASSQARDSHYGYTF. CDR3 sequence (DNA): TGCGCCAGCAGCCAAGCGCGGGACAGCCACTATGGCTACACCTTC.